This is a list of T cell receptor beta chains from one sample in a study of blood T cell repertoires in COVID-19. Using immunoSEQ multiplex PCR, the repertoire was profiled, and TCRdb retains in-frame clones only, with some absent. The table lists about 270,000 clones, around 86% of them singletons, with roughly 1.6% in the top ten. The sequenced material came from peripheral blood. The receptor set was obtained from a woman in her sixties who had recovered from COVID-19. CDR3s leave out the opening cysteine and the closing phenylalanine or tryptophan.

v_gene,j_gene,CDR3aa
TRBV28,TRBJ2-7,ASRDTGGKQY
TRBV4-3,TRBJ2-1,ASSPLPRGSEQF
TRBV11-2,TRBJ2-7,ASSLEDSQQY
TRBV11-2,TRBJ2-1,ASSLDHGSGGISYNEQF
TRBV7-3,TRBJ1-2,ASAELPGGGYT
TRBV15,TRBJ1-5,ATSRDLYPQPQH
TRBV27,TRBJ1-1,ASSLGAGEAF
TRBV7-3,TRBJ1-6,ASSQGVRNSPLH
TRBV15,TRBJ1-2,ATSSKGDGYT
TRBV12-3/TRBV12-4,TRBJ2-1,ASTSENRNEQF
TRBV7-3,TRBJ2-7,ASSLSQGPYEQY
TRBV4-3,TRBJ2-2,ASSQTGVTGELF
TRBV5-4,TRBJ1-1,ASSETAMNTEAF